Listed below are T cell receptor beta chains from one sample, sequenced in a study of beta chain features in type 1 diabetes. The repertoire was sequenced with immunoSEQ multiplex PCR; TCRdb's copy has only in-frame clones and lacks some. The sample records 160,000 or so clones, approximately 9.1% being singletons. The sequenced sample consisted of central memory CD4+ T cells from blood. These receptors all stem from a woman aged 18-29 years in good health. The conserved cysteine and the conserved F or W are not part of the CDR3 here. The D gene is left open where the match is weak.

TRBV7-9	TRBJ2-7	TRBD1	ASSTEDRLSYEQY
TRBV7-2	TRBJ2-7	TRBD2	ASSFKASGGYEQY
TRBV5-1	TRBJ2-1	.	ASSRGDNSYNEQF
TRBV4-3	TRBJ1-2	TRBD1	ASSQEVKGGSGYT
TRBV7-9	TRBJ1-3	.	ASSLQSGSGNTIY
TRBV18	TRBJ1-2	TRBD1	ASSPREGAYGYT
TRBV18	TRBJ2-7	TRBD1	ASSTGTESYEQY
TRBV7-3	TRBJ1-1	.	ASSQNRDITEAF
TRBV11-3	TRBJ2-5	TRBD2	ASSLDPGGETQY
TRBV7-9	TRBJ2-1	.	ATDGEVYNEQF
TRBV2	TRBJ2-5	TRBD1	ASSDRGQETQY
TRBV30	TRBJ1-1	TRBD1	AWNGQGETEAF
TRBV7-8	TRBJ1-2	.	ASSLAMGRDGYT
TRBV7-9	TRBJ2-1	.	ASSLDVSLDNEQF
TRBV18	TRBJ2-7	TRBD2	ASSPSGTPYEQY
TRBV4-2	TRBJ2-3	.	ASSQGQVGTDTQY
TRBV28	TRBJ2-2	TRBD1	ASSPGGNTGELF